A selection of T cell receptor beta chains follows, all from one sample in a study of T cell responses to AZD1222 COVID-19 vaccine. Data came from immunoSEQ multiplex PCR; TCRdb stores just in-frame clones and leaves some out. This table has around 150,000 clones, about 93% appearing once. Sample: peripheral blood, taken 28 days after the second AZD1222 dose. Receptors originate from an adult who received the AZD1222 COVID-19 vaccine. Both conserved end residues are part of each CDR3. A D gene is named only where the DNA matches it firmly. Size tells how often a clone was seen (once, few, many) or the class of an expanded clone, and some rows leave it out.

d_gene	abundance	v_gene	j_gene	CDR3aa	CDR3nt
TRBD2	-	TRBV10-3	TRBJ2-5	CAISVAGGPLPQETQYF	TGTGCCATCAGCGTAGCGGGGGGGCCTCTTCCGCAAGAGACCCAGTACTTC
TRBD1	-	TRBV28	TRBJ2-2	CASRGDRDNTGELFF	TGTGCCAGCAGGGGGGACAGGGATAACACCGGGGAGCTGTTTTTT
-	-	TRBV5-1	TRBJ1-1	CASAPRQGGTEAFF	TGCGCCAGCGCCCCTAGGCAGGGCGGTACTGAAGCTTTCTTT
-	-	TRBV5-5	TRBJ2-5	CASSLAGRPETQYF	TGTGCCAGCAGCTTGGCCGGGCGGCCGGAGACCCAGTACTTC
-	-	TRBV5-1	TRBJ1-1	CASSRRDTREFDTEAFF	TGCGCCAGCAGCCGCCGGGACACCCGGGAGTTCGACACTGAAGCTTTCTTT
-	-	TRBV19	TRBJ2-2	CASSNPEGHNTGELFF	TGTGCCAGTAGTAACCCTGAAGGACACAACACCGGGGAGCTGTTTTTT
-	-	TRBV19	TRBJ1-1	CASSSVGENTEAFF	TGTGCCAGTAGTTCCGTGGGGGAGAACACTGAAGCTTTCTTT
TRBD1	once	TRBV6-5	TRBJ1-2	CASNPDRGYGYTF	TGTGCCAGCAACCCCGACAGGGGGTATGGCTACACCTTC
TRBD2	-	TRBV28	TRBJ2-7	CASRSSGGASYEQYF	TGTGCCAGCAGATCTAGCGGGGGGGCCTCCTACGAGCAGTACTTC
-	once	TRBV11-3	TRBJ2-7	CASSLLGGPESYEQYF	TGTGCCAGCAGCTTACTTGGGGGGCCGGAATCCTACGAGCAGTACTTC
-	-	TRBV24-1	TRBJ1-1	CAKSPGSEAFF	TGTGCCAAGTCGCCCGGGTCTGAAGCTTTCTTT
-	-	TRBV2	TRBJ1-2	CASSSDRPNYGYTF	TGTGCCAGCAGTTCAGACAGGCCTAACTATGGCTACACCTTC
TRBD1	-	TRBV30	TRBJ1-1	CAWDPNRGFGKTEAFF	TGTGCCTGGGACCCGAACAGGGGCTTTGGGAAGACTGAAGCTTTCTTT